This T cell receptor (beta chain) is drawn from a study of cytomegalovirus exposure and HLA in healthy donors. V lost 0 bases and J lost 0, with 8 bases in between. This CDR3 region has 15 residues. Germline assignment: CDR1 MNHEY and CDR2 SVGAGI. PCR amplification relied on 60 Vbeta primers (plus 13 Jbeta primers). The repertoire was sequenced with immunoSEQ multiplex PCR; TCRdb's copy has only in-frame clones and lacks some. The sample consists of 60,000 to 70,000 clones, around 80% of them appearing once. The J gene is TRBJ1-1, the V gene TRBV6-5; D may be TRBD1 (5 bases). The TCR originated in a woman aged 25 to 39 in good health and CMV-seronegative. The sequencing sample was made of PBMCs. In nucleotides, the CDR3 is TGTGCCAGCAGTTACTCGTTGACAGTGAACACTGAAGCTTTCTTT. Its translation: CASSYSLTVNTEAFF.